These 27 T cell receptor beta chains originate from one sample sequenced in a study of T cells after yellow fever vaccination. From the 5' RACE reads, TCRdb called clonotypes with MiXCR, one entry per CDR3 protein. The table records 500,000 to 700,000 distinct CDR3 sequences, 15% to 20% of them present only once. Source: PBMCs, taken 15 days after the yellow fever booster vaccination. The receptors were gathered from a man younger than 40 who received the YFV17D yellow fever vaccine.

DNA of the CDR3: TGCAGTGCTAAGCAGGGTTTGGGCGAGCAGTACTTC. It encodes CSAKQGLGEQYF. The chain is built from TRBV20-1 and TRBJ2-7, with D possibly being TRBD1 (5 bases). V shed 4 bases and J shed 6 bases, with 13 bases lying between them. Germline CDR1 and CDR2: DFQATT and SNEGSKA (reference sequence). This CDR3 is 12 amino acids long.

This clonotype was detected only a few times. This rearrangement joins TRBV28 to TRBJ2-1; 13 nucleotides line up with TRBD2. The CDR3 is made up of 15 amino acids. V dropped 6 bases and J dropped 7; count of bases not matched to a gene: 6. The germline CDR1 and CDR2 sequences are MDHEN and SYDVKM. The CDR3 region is CASSPGTSGANEQFF. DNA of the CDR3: TGTGCCAGCAGCCCCGGGACTAGCGGGGCGAATGAGCAGTTCTTC.

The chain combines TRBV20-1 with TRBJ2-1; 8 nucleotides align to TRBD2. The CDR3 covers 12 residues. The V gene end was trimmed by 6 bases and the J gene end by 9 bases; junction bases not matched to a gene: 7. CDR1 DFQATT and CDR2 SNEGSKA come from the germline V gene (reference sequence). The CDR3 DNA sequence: TGCAGTGCCAATAGCGGGAAGGGTGAGCAGTTCTTC. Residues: CSANSGKGEQFF.

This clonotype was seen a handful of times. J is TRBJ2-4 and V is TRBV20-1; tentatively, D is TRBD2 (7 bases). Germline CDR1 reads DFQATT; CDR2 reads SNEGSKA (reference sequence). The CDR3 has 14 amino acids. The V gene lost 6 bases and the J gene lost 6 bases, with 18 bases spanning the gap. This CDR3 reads CSARTQGGGNIQYF. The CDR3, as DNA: TGCAGTGCCAGGACCCAAGGGGGGGGAAACATTCAGTACTTC.

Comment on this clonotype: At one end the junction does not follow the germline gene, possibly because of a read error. CDR3 DNA: TGTGCCAGCAAGACGGACGGGAACTCTGAAGCTTTCTTT. Translating it yields CASKTDGNSEAFF. V usage is TRBV2 and J usage is TRBJ1-1; D unresolved. From germline, CDR1 is SNHLY and CDR2 FYNNEI. This CDR3 contains 13 residues.

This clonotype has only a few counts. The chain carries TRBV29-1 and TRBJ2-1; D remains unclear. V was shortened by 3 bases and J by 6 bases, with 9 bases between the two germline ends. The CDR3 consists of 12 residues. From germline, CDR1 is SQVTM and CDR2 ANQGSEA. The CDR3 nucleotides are TGCAGCGTTGAGAGATGGTCCAATGAGCAGTTCTTC. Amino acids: CSVERWSNEQFF.

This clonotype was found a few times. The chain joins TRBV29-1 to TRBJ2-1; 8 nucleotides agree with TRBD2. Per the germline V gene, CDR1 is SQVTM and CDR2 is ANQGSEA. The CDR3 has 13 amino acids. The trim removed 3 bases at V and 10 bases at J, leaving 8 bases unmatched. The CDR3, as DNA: TGCAGCGTTGAGGGGCGGGAGGCATGGGAGCAGTTCTTC. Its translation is CSVEGREAWEQFF.

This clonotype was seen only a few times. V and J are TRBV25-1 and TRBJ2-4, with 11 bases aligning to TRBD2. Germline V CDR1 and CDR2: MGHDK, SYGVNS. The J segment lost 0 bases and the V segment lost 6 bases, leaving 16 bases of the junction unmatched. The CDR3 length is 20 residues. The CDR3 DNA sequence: TGTGCCAGCAGCCCCCCTCAGGGTAGCGGGAGGGCCGGAGCCAAAAACATTCAGTACTTC. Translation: CASSPPQGSGRAGAKNIQYF.

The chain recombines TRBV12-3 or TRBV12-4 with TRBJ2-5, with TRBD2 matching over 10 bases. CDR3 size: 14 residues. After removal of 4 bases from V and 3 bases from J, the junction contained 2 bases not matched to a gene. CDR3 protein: CASSYTSGEETQYF. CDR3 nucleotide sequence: TGTGCCAGCAGTTACACTAGCGGGGAAGAGACCCAGTACTTC.

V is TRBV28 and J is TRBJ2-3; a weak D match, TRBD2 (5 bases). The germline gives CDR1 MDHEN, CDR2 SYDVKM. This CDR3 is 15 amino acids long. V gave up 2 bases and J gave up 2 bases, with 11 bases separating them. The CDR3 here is CASSLTGNPTDTQYF. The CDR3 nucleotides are TGTGCCAGCAGTTTAACGGGGAACCCCACAGATACGCAGTATTTT.

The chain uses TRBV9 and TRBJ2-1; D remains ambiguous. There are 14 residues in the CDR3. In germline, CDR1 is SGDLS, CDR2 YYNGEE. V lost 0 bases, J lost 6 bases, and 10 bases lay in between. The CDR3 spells CASSVESSPNEQFF. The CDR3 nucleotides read TGTGCCAGCAGCGTAGAGTCGAGCCCCAATGAGCAGTTCTTC.

Written as DNA, the CDR3 is TGCGCCAGCAGGGGAGGGCTAGCTCCCGGGGAGCAGTACTTC. Its translation: CASRGGLAPGEQYF. V usage is TRBV10-2 and J usage is TRBJ2-7, with 7 bases matching TRBD2. V was clipped by 6 bases and J by 7 bases; unmatched bases: 12. This CDR3 has 14 amino acids. Germline lookup yields CDR1 WSHSY and CDR2 SAAADI.

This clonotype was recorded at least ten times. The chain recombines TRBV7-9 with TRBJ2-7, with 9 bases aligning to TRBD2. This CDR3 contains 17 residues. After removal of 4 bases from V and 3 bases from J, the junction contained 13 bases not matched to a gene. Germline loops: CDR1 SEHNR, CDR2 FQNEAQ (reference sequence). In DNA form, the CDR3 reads TGTGCCAGCAGCTCCGGGGTAGCGGGGGATAAAGTCTACGAGCAGTACTTC. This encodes CASSSGVAGDKVYEQYF.

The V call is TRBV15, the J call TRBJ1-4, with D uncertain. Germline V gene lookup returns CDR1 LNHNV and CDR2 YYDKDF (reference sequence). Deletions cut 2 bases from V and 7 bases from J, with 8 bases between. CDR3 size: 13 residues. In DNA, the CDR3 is TGTGCCACCAGCAGATCACCGTCTGAAAAACTGTTTTTT. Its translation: CATSRSPSEKLFF.

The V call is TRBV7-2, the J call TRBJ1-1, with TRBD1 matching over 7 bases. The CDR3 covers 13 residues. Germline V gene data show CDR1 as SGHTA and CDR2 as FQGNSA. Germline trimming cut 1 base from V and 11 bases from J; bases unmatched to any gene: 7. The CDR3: CASSLVRDRGAFF. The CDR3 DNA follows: TGTGCCAGCAGCTTAGTCCGGGACAGAGGGGCTTTCTTT.

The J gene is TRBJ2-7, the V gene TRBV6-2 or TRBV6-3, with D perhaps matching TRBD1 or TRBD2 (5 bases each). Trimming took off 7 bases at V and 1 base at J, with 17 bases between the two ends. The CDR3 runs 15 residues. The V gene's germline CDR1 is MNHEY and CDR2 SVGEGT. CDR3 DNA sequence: TGTGCCAGCACCGATCGGGACCCCCCATCCTACGAGCAGTACTTC. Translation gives CASTDRDPPSYEQYF.

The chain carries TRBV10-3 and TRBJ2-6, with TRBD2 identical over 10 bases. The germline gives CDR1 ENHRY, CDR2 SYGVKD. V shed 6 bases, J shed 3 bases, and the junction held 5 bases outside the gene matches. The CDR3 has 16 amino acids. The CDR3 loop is CAISSSGSVGANVLTF. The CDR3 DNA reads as TGTGCCATCAGCTCTAGCGGGAGTGTTGGGGCCAACGTCCTGACTTTC.

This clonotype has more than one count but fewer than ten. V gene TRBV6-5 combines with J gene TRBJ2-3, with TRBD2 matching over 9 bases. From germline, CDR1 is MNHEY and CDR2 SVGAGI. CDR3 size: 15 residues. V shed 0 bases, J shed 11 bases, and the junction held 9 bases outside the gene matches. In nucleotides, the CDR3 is TGTGCCAGCAGTTACTCAGGTTTAGCGGGAGAGATGCAGTATTTT. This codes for CASSYSGLAGEMQYF.

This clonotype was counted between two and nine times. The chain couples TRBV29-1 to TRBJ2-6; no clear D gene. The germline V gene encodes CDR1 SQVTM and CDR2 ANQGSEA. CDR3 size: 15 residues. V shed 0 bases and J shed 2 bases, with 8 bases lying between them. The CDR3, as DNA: TGCAGCGTTGAAGATGGAAGAACTGGGGCCAACGTCCTGACTTTC. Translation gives CSVEDGRTGANVLTF.

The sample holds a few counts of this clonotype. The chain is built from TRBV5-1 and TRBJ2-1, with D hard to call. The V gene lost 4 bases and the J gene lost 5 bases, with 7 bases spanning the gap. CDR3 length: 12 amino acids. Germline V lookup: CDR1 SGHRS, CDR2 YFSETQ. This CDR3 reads CASSTKDNEQFF. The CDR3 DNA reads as TGCGCCAGCAGCACAAAGGACAATGAGCAGTTCTTC.

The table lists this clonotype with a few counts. As DNA, the CDR3 is TGTGCCATCAGCTCCACTGCGGAACAGAGCAATGAGCAGTTCTTC. Residues: CAISSTAEQSNEQFF. V usage is TRBV10-3 and J usage is TRBJ2-1; D gene uncertain. The CDR3 loop spans 15 amino acids. V was cut by 6 bases and J by 6 bases, with 18 bases left in between. Germline loops: CDR1 ENHRY, CDR2 SYGVKD.

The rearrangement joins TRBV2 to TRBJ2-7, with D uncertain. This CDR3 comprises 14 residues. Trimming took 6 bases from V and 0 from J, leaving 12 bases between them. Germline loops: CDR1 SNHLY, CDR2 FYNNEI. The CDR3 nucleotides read TGTGCCAGCAGGCCGATTCAGAGCTCCTACGAGCAGTACTTC. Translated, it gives CASRPIQSSYEQYF.

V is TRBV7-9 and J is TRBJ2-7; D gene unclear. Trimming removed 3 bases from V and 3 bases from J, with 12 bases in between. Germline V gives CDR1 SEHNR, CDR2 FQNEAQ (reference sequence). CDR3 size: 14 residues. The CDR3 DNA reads TGTGCCAGCAGCTTCTCTCGAGACGTCTACGAGCAGTACTTC. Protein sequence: CASSFSRDVYEQYF.

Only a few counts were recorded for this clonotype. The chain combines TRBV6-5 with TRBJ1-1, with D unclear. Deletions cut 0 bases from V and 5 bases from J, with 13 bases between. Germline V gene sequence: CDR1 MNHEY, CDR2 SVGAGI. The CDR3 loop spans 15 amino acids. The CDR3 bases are TGTGCCAGCAGTTACTCGGGGAATGGGCGTACTGAAGCTTTCTTT. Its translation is CASSYSGNGRTEAFF.

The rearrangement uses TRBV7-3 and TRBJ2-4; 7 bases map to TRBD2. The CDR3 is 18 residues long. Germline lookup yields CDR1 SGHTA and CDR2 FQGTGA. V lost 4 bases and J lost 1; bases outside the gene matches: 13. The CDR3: CASSSAGRQVLAKNIQYF. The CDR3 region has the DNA TGTGCCAGCAGCTCCGCCGGGAGGCAGGTTTTGGCCAAAAACATTCAGTACTTC.

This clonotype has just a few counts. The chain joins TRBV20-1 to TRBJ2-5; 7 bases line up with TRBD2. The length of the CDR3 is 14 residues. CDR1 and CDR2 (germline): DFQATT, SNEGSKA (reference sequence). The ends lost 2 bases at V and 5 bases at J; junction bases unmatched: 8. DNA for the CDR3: TGCAGTGCTAGAACGGCGGGAGTATTGGAGACCCAGTACTTC. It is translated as CSARTAGVLETQYF.

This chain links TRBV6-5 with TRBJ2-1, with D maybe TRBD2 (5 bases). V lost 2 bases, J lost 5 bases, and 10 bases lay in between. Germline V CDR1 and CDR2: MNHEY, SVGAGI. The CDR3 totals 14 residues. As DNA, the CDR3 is TGTGCCAGCAGTTACGGGGAGAGGAACAATGAGCAGTTCTTC. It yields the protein CASSYGERNNEQFF.